One sample yielded the 23 T cell receptor beta chains listed below, sequenced in a study of cytomegalovirus exposure and HLA in healthy donors (dated by TCRdb to about 2017). Libraries were made using the immunoSEQ multiplex PCR assay. For the multiplex PCR, a mixture combining 60 forward primers for TCR Vbeta segments and 13 reverse primers for TCR Jbeta segments was used. Here the immuneACCESS table is served through TCRdb, limited to in-frame sequences with V and J called. Missing clones are a known gap in these copies; in checked studies unresolved V genes cover under half, and the rest lacks a known reason. The sample profile shows tens of thousands of clones; around four fifths of them were found once. Of the sample, approximately 2.8% is held by the ten largest clones. The sequenced sample was PBMCs. The origin of the receptors is a man in his fifties in good health and CMV-seronegative.

The V and J genes are TRBV6-4 and TRBJ1-5, with D perhaps matching TRBD1 (6 bases). This CDR3 contains 14 residues. Trimming pared 3 bases from V and 6 bases from J, leaving 12 bases between. Germline values: CDR1 MRHNA, CDR2 SNTAGT. Written as DNA, the CDR3 is TGTGCCAGCAGTGAGGGGGGGGCTGGTCAGCCCCAGCATTTT. It yields the protein CASSEGGAGQPQHF.

This clone was detected once. The chain carries TRBV7-2 and TRBJ1-6; a weak D match, TRBD1 (5 bases). This CDR3 has 15 residues. Germline V lookup: CDR1 SGHTA, CDR2 FQGNSA. Trimming stripped 3 bases from V and 7 bases from J, with 13 bases between. The CDR3 DNA sequence: TGTGCCAGCAGCTTCGCGGGACGGGGAAATTCACCCCTCCACTTT. This codes for CASSFAGRGNSPLHF.

The chain combines TRBV30 with TRBJ2-7; D is uncertain. V gave up 3 bases and J gave up 2 bases, with 14 bases separating them. The germline V gene has CDR1 GTSNPN and CDR2 SVGIG (reference sequence). This CDR3 is 14 amino acids long. The CDR3 region has the DNA TGTGCCTGGAGCCCCCACCGCGGTACCTACGAGCAGTACTTC. Its translation: CAWSPHRGTYEQYF.

The V and J genes are TRBV21-1 and TRBJ2-5; TRBD1 was called by the table and not checked on the DNA. TRBV21-1 is a listed pseudogene. The CDR3 extends over 14 amino acids. As DNA, the CDR3 is TGTGCCAGCAGCCCGCGAGGGGGCATCGGGACCCAGTACTTC. This sequence encodes CASSPRGGIGTQYF.

The chain joins TRBV19 to TRBJ2-1; tentative D call: TRBD2 (5 bases). Trimming cost V 2 bases and J 8 bases, with 13 bases left between them. CDR1 and CDR2 (germline): LNHDA, SQIVND (reference sequence). This CDR3 is 14 amino acids long. CDR3 sequence: CASSITRGGYEQFF. CDR3 nucleotide sequence: TGTGCCAGTAGTATAACACGGGGTGGATATGAGCAGTTCTTC. Complete variable domain (other parts from reference TRBV19 and TRBJ2-1): DGGITQSPKYLFRKEGQNVTLSCEQNLNHDAMYWYRQDPGQGLRLIYYSQIVNDFQKGDIAEGYSVSREKKESFPLTVTSAQKNPTAFYLCASSITRGGYEQFFGPGTRLTVL.

The genes are TRBV7-9 and TRBJ2-3; 8 nucleotides agree with TRBD2. V shed 5 bases, J shed 3 bases, and the junction held 4 bases outside the gene matches. The germline CDR1 and CDR2 sequences are SEHNR and FQNEAQ (reference sequence). This CDR3 has 14 residues. The CDR3, as DNA: TGTGCCAGCAGCCCCAGCGGGGGAACAGATACGCAGTATTTT. Its protein is CASSPSGGTDTQYF. Combining the CDR3 with reference TRBV7-9 and TRBJ2-3 gives the whole variable domain DTGVSQNPRHKITKRGQNVTFRCDPISEHNRLYWYRQTLGQGPEFLTYFQNEAQLEKSRLLSDRFSAERPKGSFSTLEIQRTEQGDSAMYLCASSPSGGTDTQYFGPGTRLTVL.

The rearrangement joins TRBV15 to TRBJ2-1; TRBD2 might be the D (6 bases). Germline lookup yields CDR1 LNHNV and CDR2 YYDKDF (reference sequence). The CDR3 is made up of 13 amino acids. The V gene lost 8 bases and the J gene lost 4 bases, with 12 bases spanning the gap. CDR3: CATGRDFYNEQFF. Here the CDR3 DNA reads TGTGCCACCGGACGGGACTTTTACAATGAGCAGTTCTTC. Looking up the rest from reference TRBV15 and TRBJ2-1 gives the full variable domain: DAMVIQNPRYQVTQFGKPVTLSCSQTLNHNVMYWYQQKSSQAPKLLFHYYDKDFNNEADTPDNFQSRRPNTSFCFLDIRSPGLGDTAMYLCATGRDFYNEQFFGPGTRLTVL.

This clone was counted a few times. The chain combines TRBV7-6 with TRBJ2-5; 7 nucleotides match TRBD2. The germline V gene has CDR1 SGHVS and CDR2 FNYEAQ. CDR3 size: 15 residues. With V trimmed by 0 bases and J by 5 bases, 6 bases remained unmatched. The CDR3 loop is CASSLAGGFAETQYF. The CDR3 DNA follows: TGTGCCAGCAGCTTAGCGGGGGGGTTCGCCGAGACCCAGTACTTC.

J is TRBJ1-4 and V is TRBV7-6; 9 bases are a match to TRBD1. V trimming: 3 bases; J trimming: 5 bases; junction bases outside the gene matches: 1. This CDR3 comprises 14 residues. From germline, CDR1 is SGHVS and CDR2 FNYEAQ. In nucleotides, the CDR3 is TGTGCCAGCAGCTTGGGACAGGGAAATGAAAAACTGTTTTTT. The encoded protein is CASSLGQGNEKLFF.

The chain links TRBV11-3 to TRBJ2-2, with D perhaps TRBD2 (5 bases). From germline, CDR1 is SGHNT and CDR2 YENEEA. CDR3 length equals 14 residues. The V end was cut by 5 bases, the J end by 6 bases, with 13 bases between. The CDR3 protein is CASSLSRAAGELFF. CDR3 DNA sequence: TGTGCCAGCAGCCTTTCGCGGGCGGCCGGGGAGCTGTTTTTT.

The rearrangement links TRBV16 to TRBJ2-5, with 9 bases identical to TRBD2. Germline CDR1 reads KGHSY; CDR2 reads FQNENV. This CDR3 has 14 amino acids. V lost 4 bases, J lost 2 bases, and 2 bases stayed unmatched. CDR3 DNA sequence: TGTGCCAGCAGCCCGACTAGCGGACAAGAGACCCAGTACTTC. Translation gives CASSPTSGQETQYF.

The V gene is TRBV27, the J gene TRBJ2-7; TRBD1 matches 9 bases. The CDR3 runs to 14 residues. From germline, CDR1 is MNHEY and CDR2 SMNVEV (reference sequence). Trimming cost V 3 bases and J 1 base; bases outside gene matches: 1. In DNA, the CDR3 is TGTGCCAGCAGTTTGGGACAGGGTTCCTACGAGCAGTACTTC. This encodes CASSLGQGSYEQYF.

V is TRBV14 and J is TRBJ1-2, with TRBD1 as a possible D gene (5 bases). The CDR3 spans 13 residues. Between the trimmed V and J ends, which lost 1 base and 4 bases, there was a span of 7 bases. Germline assignment: CDR1 SGHDN and CDR2 FVKESK. The CDR3 coding sequence is TGTGCCAGCAGCCAAGTAGGGGTCTATGGCTACACCTTC. Amino acids: CASSQVGVYGYTF.

The chain links TRBV6-1 to TRBJ2-1, with D possibly being TRBD2 (6 bases). CDR3 size: 14 residues. Germline V gene data show CDR1 as MNHNS and CDR2 as SASEGT. V gave up 6 bases and J gave up 3 bases, with 12 bases separating them. This CDR3 reads CASRNGGNYNEQFF. The CDR3 coding sequence is TGTGCCAGCAGGAATGGGGGGAACTACAATGAGCAGTTCTTC.

The chain couples TRBV7-2 to TRBJ2-7, with TRBD1 matching 9 bases. Germline CDR1 and CDR2: SGHTA and FQGNSA. V lost 1 base, J lost 6 bases, and 10 bases stayed unmatched. This CDR3 is 16 amino acids long. CDR3 sequence: CASSLGEGTGRREQYF. CDR3 in DNA: TGTGCCAGCAGCTTAGGGGAAGGGACAGGGCGGCGCGAGCAGTACTTC.

This chain connects TRBV6-5 to TRBJ2-7, with 7 nucleotides matching TRBD2. In germline, CDR1 is MNHEY, CDR2 SVGAGI. There are 15 residues in the CDR3. J gave up 4 bases and V 0 bases, and 6 bases lay outside the gene matches. CDR3 in DNA: TGTGCCAGCAGTTACTCGAAGCGGGGTGGGTACGAGCAGTACTTC. Translation gives CASSYSKRGGYEQYF.

The J gene is TRBJ2-3, the V gene TRBV6-4; 8 bases agree with TRBD2. Trimming cost V 0 bases and J 2 bases; bases outside gene matches: 13. The CDR3 is made up of 19 amino acids. Germline CDR1 and CDR2: MRHNA and SNTAGT. This CDR3 reads CASSDSPGGRRRNTDTQYF. The DNA of the CDR3 is TGTGCCAGCAGTGACTCCCCGGGGGGGCGACGCAGAAACACAGATACGCAGTATTTT.

The V and J genes are TRBV7-2 and TRBJ2-3; D gene unclear. CDR1 and CDR2 from the germline V gene are SGHTA and FQGNSA. V was shortened by 5 bases and J by 1 base, with 19 bases between the two germline ends. The CDR3 is 17 amino acids. This chain's CDR3 is CASSPARQRLGTDTQYF. CDR3 sequence (DNA): TGTGCCAGCAGCCCAGCCCGGCAGCGCCTTGGCACAGATACGCAGTATTTT.

This chain uses TRBV19 with TRBJ1-2; 9 positions agree with TRBD1. CDR1 LNHDA and CDR2 SQIVND come from the germline V gene (reference sequence). This CDR3 has 13 residues. V lost 5 bases, J lost 8 bases, and 6 bases stayed unmatched. CDR3 residues: CASSPRTGDGYTF. DNA for the CDR3: TGTGCCAGTAGTCCTCGGACAGGGGACGGCTACACCTTC.

The rearrangement uses TRBV11-1 and TRBJ2-5, with 9 bases identical to TRBD2. Losses at the gene ends were 5 bases for V and 7 bases for J; bases not matched to a gene: 14. CDR3 length: 16 residues. The germline CDR1 and CDR2 sequences are SGHAT and FQDESV (reference sequence). CDR3 residues: CASSHPLPGGGGTQYF. DNA of the CDR3: TGTGCCAGCAGCCACCCGCTTCCGGGCGGGGGGGGGACCCAGTACTTC.

The chain employs TRBV14 and TRBJ2-5, with 7 bases identical to TRBD2. V shed 5 bases, J shed 5 bases, and the junction held 14 bases outside the gene matches. Germline values: CDR1 SGHDN, CDR2 FVKESK. CDR3 length equals 16 residues. The CDR3 sequence is CASSNGRGRLRETQYF. The CDR3 DNA reads as TGTGCCAGCAGCAACGGGCGGGGGAGGCTGAGGGAGACCCAGTACTTC. The full variable domain, completed using reference TRBV14 and TRBJ2-5, is EAGVTQFPSHSVIEKGQTVTLRCDPISGHDNLYWYRRVMGKEIKFLLHFVKESKQDESGMPNNRFLAERTGGTYSTLKVQPAELEDSGVYFCASSNGRGRLRETQYFGPGTRLLVL.

The rearrangement joins TRBV2 to TRBJ2-5, with 8 positions matching TRBD2. The CDR3 is 13 residues long. Per the germline V gene, CDR1 is SNHLY and CDR2 is FYNNEI. The V and J ends lost 6 bases and 4 bases, in that order; junction bases with no gene match: 4. The CDR3 loop is CASSERGLETQYF. Written as DNA, the CDR3 is TGTGCCAGCAGCGAGCGGGGGCTAGAGACCCAGTACTTC.

The chain combines TRBV6-5 with TRBJ2-7; the match to TRBD1 covers 7 bases. With V trimmed by 5 bases and J by 5 bases, 9 bases remained unmatched. CDR3 length equals 14 residues. The germline V gene encodes CDR1 MNHEY and CDR2 SVGAGI. This chain's CDR3 is CASSAPGQSNEQYF. CDR3 coding DNA: TGTGCCAGCAGTGCACCGGGACAGAGCAACGAGCAGTACTTC.